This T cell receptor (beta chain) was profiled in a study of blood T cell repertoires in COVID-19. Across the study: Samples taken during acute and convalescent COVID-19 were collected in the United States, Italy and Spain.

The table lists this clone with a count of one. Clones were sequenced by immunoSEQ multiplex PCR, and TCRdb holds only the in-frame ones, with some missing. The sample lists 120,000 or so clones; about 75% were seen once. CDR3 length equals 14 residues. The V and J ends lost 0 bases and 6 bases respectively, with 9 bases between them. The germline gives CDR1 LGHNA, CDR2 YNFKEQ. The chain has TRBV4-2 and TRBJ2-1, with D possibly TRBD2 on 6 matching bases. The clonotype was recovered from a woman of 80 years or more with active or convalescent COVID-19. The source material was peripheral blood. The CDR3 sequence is CASSQDSGSNEQFF. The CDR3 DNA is TGTGCCAGCAGCCAAGATTCCGGGAGCAATGAGCAGTTCTTC.